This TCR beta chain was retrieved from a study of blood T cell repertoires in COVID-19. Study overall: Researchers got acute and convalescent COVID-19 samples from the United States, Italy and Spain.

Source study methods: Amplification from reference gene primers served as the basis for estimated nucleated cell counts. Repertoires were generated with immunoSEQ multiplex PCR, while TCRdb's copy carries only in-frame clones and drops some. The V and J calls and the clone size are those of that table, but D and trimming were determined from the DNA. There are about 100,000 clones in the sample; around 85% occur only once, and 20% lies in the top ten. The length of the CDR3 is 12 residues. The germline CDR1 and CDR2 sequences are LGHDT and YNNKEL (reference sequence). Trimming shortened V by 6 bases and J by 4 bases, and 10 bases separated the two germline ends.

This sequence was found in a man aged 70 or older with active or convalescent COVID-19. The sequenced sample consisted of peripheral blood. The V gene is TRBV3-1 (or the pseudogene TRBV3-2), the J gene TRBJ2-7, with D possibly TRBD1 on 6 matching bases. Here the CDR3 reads CASSRTVYEQYF. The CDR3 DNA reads TGTGCCAGCAGTCGGACAGTTTACGAGCAGTACTTC.